This T cell receptor beta chain derives from a study of blood T cell repertoires in COVID-19. Whole-study context: The cDNA or gDNA used as material had been derived from T cells, B-cell-depleted T cells, or PBMCs.

The junction had 2 bases not matched to a gene; V was cut back by 1 base and J by 2 bases. In germline, CDR1 is MNHEY, CDR2 SMNVEV (reference sequence). The CDR3 is 16 residues long. Study processing details: Reference gene primer amplification yielded estimated nucleated cell counts. TCRdb's table, derived via immunoSEQ multiplex PCR, lists solely in-frame clones and lacks some. Clone size and the V and J calls come from that table; the DNA yielded D and trimming. The sample gives under 250,000 clones, 70% to 90% of which show up once; 2% to 3% is in the top ten. The V and J genes are TRBV27 and TRBJ2-7, with 13 bases that match TRBD2. Material for sequencing was peripheral blood. This TCR was sampled from a woman between 65 and 79 years old with COVID-19, enrolled during active disease. This CDR3 reads CASSLLGLAGTYEQYF. CDR3 DNA: TGTGCCAGCAGTTTATTGGGACTAGCGGGAACCTACGAGCAGTACTTC.